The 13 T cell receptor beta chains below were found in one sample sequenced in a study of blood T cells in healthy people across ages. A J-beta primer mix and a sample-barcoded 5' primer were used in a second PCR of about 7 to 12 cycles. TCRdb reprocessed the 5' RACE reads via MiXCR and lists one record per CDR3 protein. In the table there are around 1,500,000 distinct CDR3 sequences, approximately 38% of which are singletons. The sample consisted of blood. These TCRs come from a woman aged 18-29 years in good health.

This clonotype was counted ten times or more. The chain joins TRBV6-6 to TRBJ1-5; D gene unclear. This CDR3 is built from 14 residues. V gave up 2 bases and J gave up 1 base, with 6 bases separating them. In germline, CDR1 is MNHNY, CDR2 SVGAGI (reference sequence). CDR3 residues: CASSYSQSNQPQHF. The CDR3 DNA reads TGTGCCAGCAGTTACAGTCAGAGCAATCAGCCCCAGCATTTT.

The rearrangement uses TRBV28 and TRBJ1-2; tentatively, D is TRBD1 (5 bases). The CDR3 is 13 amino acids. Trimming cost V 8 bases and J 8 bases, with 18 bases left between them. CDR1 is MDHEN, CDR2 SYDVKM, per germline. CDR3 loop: CASVRGGIGGYTF. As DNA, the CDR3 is TGTGCCAGCGTCCGCGGGGGGATCGGAGGCTACACCTTC.

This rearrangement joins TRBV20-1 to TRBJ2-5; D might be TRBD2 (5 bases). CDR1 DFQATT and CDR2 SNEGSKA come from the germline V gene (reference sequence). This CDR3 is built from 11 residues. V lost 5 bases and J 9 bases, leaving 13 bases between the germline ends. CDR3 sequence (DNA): TGCAGTGCTCTTCGGGGTGGGTCCCAGTACTTC. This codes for CSALRGGSQYF.

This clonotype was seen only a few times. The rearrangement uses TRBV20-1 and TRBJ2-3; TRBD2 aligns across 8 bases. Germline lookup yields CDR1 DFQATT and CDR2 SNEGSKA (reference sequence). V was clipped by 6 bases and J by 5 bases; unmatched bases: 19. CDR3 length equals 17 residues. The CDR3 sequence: CSARISPPSGSLDTQYF. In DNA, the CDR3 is TGCAGTGCCAGAATATCCCCCCCCAGCGGGAGTCTAGATACGCAGTATTTT.

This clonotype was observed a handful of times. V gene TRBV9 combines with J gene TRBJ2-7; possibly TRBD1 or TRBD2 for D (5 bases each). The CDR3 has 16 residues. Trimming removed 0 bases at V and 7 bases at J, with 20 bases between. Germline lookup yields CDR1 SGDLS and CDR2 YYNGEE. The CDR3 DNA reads TGTGCCAGCAGCGTAGGGGGGACCATCGGGTCTGTGGAGCAGTACTTC. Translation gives CASSVGGTIGSVEQYF.

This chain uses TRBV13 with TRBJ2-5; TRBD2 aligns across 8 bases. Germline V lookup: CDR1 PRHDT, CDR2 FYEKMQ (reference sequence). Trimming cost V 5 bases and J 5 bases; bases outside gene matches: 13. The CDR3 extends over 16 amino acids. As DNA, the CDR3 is TGTGCCAGCAGCCCCCGACTAGCGAAGGAGGGGGAGACCCAGTACTTC. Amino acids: CASSPRLAKEGETQYF.

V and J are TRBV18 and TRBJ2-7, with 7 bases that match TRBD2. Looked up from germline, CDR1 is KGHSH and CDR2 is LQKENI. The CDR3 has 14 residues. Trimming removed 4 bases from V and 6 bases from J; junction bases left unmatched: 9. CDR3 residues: CASSQEAGVREQYF. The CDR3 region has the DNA TGTGCCAGCTCACAGGAGGCGGGAGTTCGCGAGCAGTACTTC.

CDR3 residues: CAWQGIGEQFF. The CDR3, as DNA: TGTGCCTGGCAGGGAATCGGTGAGCAGTTCTTC. The chain links TRBV30 to TRBJ2-1; possibly TRBD1 for D (5 bases). The CDR3 covers 11 residues. CDR1 is GTSNPN, CDR2 SVGIG, per germline (reference sequence). Trimming took off 5 bases at V and 9 bases at J, with 11 bases between the two ends.

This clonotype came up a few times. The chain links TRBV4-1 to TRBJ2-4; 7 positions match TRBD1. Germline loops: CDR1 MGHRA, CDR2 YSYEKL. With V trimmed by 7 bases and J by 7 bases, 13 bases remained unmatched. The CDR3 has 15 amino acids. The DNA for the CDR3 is TGCGCCAGCACCTCCCCCGGACAGGCAGAGAACATTCAGTACTTC. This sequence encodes CASTSPGQAENIQYF.

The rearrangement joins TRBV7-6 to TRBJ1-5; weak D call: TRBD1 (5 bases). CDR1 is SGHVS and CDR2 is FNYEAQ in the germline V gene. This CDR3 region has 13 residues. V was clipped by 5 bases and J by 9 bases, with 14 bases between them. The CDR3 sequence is CASSPAPGGPQHF. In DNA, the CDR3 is TGTGCCAGCAGCCCTGCACCCGGGGGGCCCCAGCATTTT.

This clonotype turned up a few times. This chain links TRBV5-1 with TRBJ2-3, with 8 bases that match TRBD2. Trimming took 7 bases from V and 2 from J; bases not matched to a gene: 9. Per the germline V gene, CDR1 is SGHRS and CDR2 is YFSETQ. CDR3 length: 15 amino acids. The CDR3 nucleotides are TGCGCCAGCCGACGGGGGGGGGCCACCACAGATACGCAGTATTTT. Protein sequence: CASRRGGATTDTQYF.

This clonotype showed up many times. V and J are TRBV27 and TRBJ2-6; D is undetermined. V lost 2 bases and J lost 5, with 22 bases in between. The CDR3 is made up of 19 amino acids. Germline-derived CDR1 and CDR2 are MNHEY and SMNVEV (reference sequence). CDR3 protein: CASSLRLEDRSIWANVLTF. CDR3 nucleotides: TGTGCCAGCAGTTTACGGTTGGAAGATAGATCTATCTGGGCCAACGTCCTGACTTTC.

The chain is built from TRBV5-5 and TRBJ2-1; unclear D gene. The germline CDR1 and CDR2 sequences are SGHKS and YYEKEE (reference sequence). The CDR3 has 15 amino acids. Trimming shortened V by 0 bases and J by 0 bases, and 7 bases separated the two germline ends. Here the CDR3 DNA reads TGTGCCAGCAGCTTGGAGACTCCCTCCTACAATGAGCAGTTCTTC. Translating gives CASSLETPSYNEQFF.